This T cell receptor (beta chain) was profiled in a study of blood T cell repertoires in COVID-19. Study-wide context: The cDNA or gDNA used as material had been derived from T cells, B-cell-depleted T cells, or PBMCs.

Measured with immunoSEQ multiplex PCR; TCRdb has only the in-frame clones, and not every one. The sample has about 200,000 clones, about 86% seen once. This clone has a count of ten or more. The V gene lost 4 bases and the J gene lost 3 bases, with 28 bases spanning the gap. Germline V gene data show CDR1 as SEHNR and CDR2 as FQNEAQ (reference sequence). CDR3 length equals 19 residues. This study enrolled people aged roughly 18 to 89 from around 26 US geographic areas. Self-reported history from a screening survey and questionnaire set each donor's cohort. This rearrangement joins TRBV7-9 to TRBJ2-7, with D maybe TRBD2 (6 bases). This receptor was obtained from a middle-aged man who had recovered from COVID-19. The sequencing sample was made of PBMCs or T cells enriched from blood (not recorded which). The CDR3 bases are TGTGCCAGCAGCTCCCCGATTACCTGCAGCGGGTACGCGTGCTACGAGCAGTACTTC. Translation: CASSSPITCSGYACYEQYF.